The 23 T cell receptor beta chains given below trace back to one sample, sequenced in a study of control samples from healthy donors and cancer patients. The protocol was immunoSEQ multiplex PCR, while the TCRdb copy is restricted to in-frame clones and leaves out a portion. In the table there are roughly 100,000 clones, 92% of which are singletons. The sample taken for sequencing was blood. These receptors originate from a woman aged 18 to 35 in good health.

This clone was seen once. This chain links TRBV28 with TRBJ2-2; D gene unclear. Per germline, CDR1 MDHEN and CDR2 SYDVKM. This CDR3 has 13 residues. Trimming pared 7 bases from V and 4 bases from J, leaving 10 bases between. The CDR3 protein is CASKWSATGELFF. The CDR3 DNA reads TGTGCCAGCAAGTGGTCTGCCACCGGGGAGCTGTTTTTT.

The chain is built from TRBV6-5 and TRBJ2-2, with a tentative D call TRBD1 (5 bases). Trimming cost V 7 bases and J 6 bases, with 15 bases left between them. CDR3 length: 14 residues. Germline lookup yields CDR1 MNHEY and CDR2 SVGAGI. The CDR3, as DNA: TGTGCCAGCACTAGAGTAGGGGCCTCCGGGGAGCTGTTTTTT. Amino acids: CASTRVGASGELFF.

The chain recombines TRBV28 with TRBJ1-2; D gene ambiguous. Per the germline V gene, CDR1 is MDHEN and CDR2 is SYDVKM. The CDR3 spans 15 residues. V was clipped by 5 bases and J by 2 bases, with 15 bases between them. The CDR3 nucleotides read TGTGCCAGCAGTCCACTGCGGGCCTCAAACTATGGCTACACCTTC. This translates into CASSPLRASNYGYTF.

The V call is TRBV27, the J call TRBJ2-5; 10 nucleotides line up with TRBD2. The CDR3 extends over 18 amino acids. The germline CDR1 and CDR2 sequences are MNHEY and SMNVEV (reference sequence). V lost 5 bases and J lost 1; bases outside the gene matches: 13. CDR3 in DNA: TGTGCCAGCAGTACGTTAGCGGGAGGCCTAACCTTCCAAGAGACCCAGTACTTC. Amino acid sequence: CASSTLAGGLTFQETQYF.

The chain carries TRBV30 and TRBJ1-2; 7 bases are shared with TRBD1. Germline-derived CDR1 and CDR2 are GTSNPN and SVGIG (reference sequence). The CDR3 runs 15 residues. V shed 8 bases, J shed 1 base, and the junction held 13 bases outside the gene matches. The CDR3 coding sequence is TGTGCCGGGGCACCCCGAGGGGGCCTTAACTATGGCTACACCTTC. Encoded protein: CAGAPRGGLNYGYTF.

This clone was observed a handful of times. The chain combines TRBV19 with TRBJ1-5; D ambiguous. CDR3 length equals 18 residues. V lost 7 bases and J lost 0, with 22 bases in between. Germline values: CDR1 LNHDA, CDR2 SQIVND (reference sequence). CDR3 in amino acids: CASTLFPSGPDSNQPQHF. The CDR3 DNA reads as TGTGCCAGTACTTTATTCCCCTCAGGACCGGATAGCAATCAGCCCCAGCATTTT.

The V gene is TRBV6-5, the J gene TRBJ1-6; possibly TRBD1 for D (5 bases). The germline CDR1 and CDR2 sequences are MNHEY and SVGAGI. The CDR3 consists of 15 residues. V dropped 5 bases and J dropped 7 bases, with 15 bases sitting between them. The CDR3 nucleotides are TGTGCCAGCAGTCGCAGCGGGGCGGGGAATTCACCCCTCCACTTT. Amino acids: CASSRSGAGNSPLHF.

This clone was observed a single time. This chain joins TRBV28 and TRBJ2-5; tentative D call: TRBD2 (5 bases). Trimming removed 3 bases from V and 3 bases from J, with 17 bases in between. This CDR3 comprises 16 residues. Germline V gene lookup returns CDR1 MDHEN and CDR2 SYDVKM. This CDR3 reads CASSFHHSRDKETQYF. DNA for the CDR3: TGTGCCAGCAGTTTCCACCACTCCCGGGATAAAGAGACCCAGTACTTC. The full variable domain, completed using reference TRBV28 and TRBJ2-5, is DVKVTQSSRYLVKRTGEKVFLECVQDMDHENMFWYRQDPGLGLRLIYFSYDVKMKEKGDIPEGYSVSREKKERFSLILESASTNQTSMYLCASSFHHSRDKETQYFGPGTRLLVL.

V is TRBV7-2 and J is TRBJ1-4; D perhaps matches TRBD1 (5 bases). V gave up 3 bases and J gave up 0 bases, with 5 bases separating them. The CDR3 is 14 amino acids. The germline V gene has CDR1 SGHTA and CDR2 FQGNSA. This CDR3 is CASSLGATNEKLFF. In nucleotides, the CDR3 is TGTGCCAGCAGCTTGGGGGCAACTAATGAAAAACTGTTTTTT.

CDR3 protein: CASSQRWAGASYEQYF. The DNA of the CDR3 is TGCGCCAGCAGCCAAAGGTGGGCGGGGGCTTCCTACGAGCAGTACTTC. V and J are TRBV4-3 and TRBJ2-7, with D possibly matching TRBD2 (7 bases). Per the germline V gene, CDR1 is LGHNA and CDR2 is YSLEER. The CDR3 sequence is 16 residues long. The V and J ends lost 2 bases and 1 base respectively, with 15 bases between them.

This clone was detected only once. The chain is built from TRBV27 and TRBJ2-4, with TRBD1 matching over 7 bases. The trim removed 1 base at V and 5 bases at J, leaving 8 bases unmatched. Germline V gene data show CDR1 as MNHEY and CDR2 as SMNVEV (reference sequence). The CDR3 extends over 16 amino acids. In DNA form, the CDR3 reads TGTGCCAGCAGTTTATTCGCGACAGGGTATGAAAACATTCAGTACTTC. This gives the protein CASSLFATGYENIQYF.

The chain links TRBV24-1 to TRBJ1-4, with TRBD1 identical over 8 bases. In germline, CDR1 is KGHDR, CDR2 SFDVKD. Trimming at V came to 9 bases and at J to 6 bases, leaving 14 bases not matched to a gene. CDR3 length: 16 amino acids. DNA for the CDR3: TGTGCCACCGATGACGATGGACAGGGTAAAGATGAAAAACTGTTTTTT. Its protein is CATDDDGQGKDEKLFF.

The genes are TRBV27 and TRBJ1-1; no reliable D call. V gave up 2 bases and J gave up 0 bases, with 4 bases separating them. The CDR3 is made up of 13 amino acids. Germline assignment: CDR1 MNHEY and CDR2 SMNVEV (reference sequence). CDR3 sequence (DNA): TGTGCCAGCAGTTTACCAGTGAACACTGAAGCTTTCTTT. Protein: CASSLPVNTEAFF.

Regarding this clone: One end of the junction does not line up with germline, which may come from a read error. In the same sample, other DNA sequences code for this CDR3. The chain couples TRBV19 to TRBJ1-3; D call uncertain. The CDR3 consists of 10 residues. Germline V lookup: CDR1 LNHDA, CDR2 SQIVND (reference sequence). The DNA for the CDR3 is TGTGCCAGTCTTGGAGACACCATATATTTT. Translated: CASLGDTIYF.

The chain employs TRBV30 and TRBJ2-7, with 12 bases fitting TRBD1. V dropped 3 bases and J dropped 5; count of bases not matched to a gene: 11. This CDR3 is 16 amino acids long. CDR1 is GTSNPN and CDR2 is SVGIG in the germline V gene (reference sequence). The CDR3 nucleotides read TGTGCCTGGAGGAATCTTTTTGGGACAGGGGGCGACGAGCAGTACTTC. Protein sequence: CAWRNLFGTGGDEQYF.

The V gene is TRBV10-3, the J gene TRBJ2-2; 8 bases fit TRBD1. Trimming removed 8 bases from V and 4 bases from J; junction bases left unmatched: 6. The CDR3 runs 14 residues. Looked up from germline, CDR1 is ENHRY and CDR2 is SYGVKD. The DNA for the CDR3 is TGTGCCATCGACTCGGGACAGGCCACCGGGGAGCTGTTTTTT. Protein sequence: CAIDSGQATGELFF.

The V and J genes are TRBV29-1 and TRBJ1-5; D is unclear. The CDR3 sequence is 13 residues long. CDR1 is SQVTM and CDR2 is ANQGSEA in the germline V gene. V dropped 1 base and J dropped 3 bases, with 7 bases sitting between them. This chain's CDR3 is CSVEGGDNQPQHF. Written as DNA, the CDR3 is TGCAGCGTTGAAGGGGGAGACAATCAGCCCCAGCATTTT.

This clone showed up just a few times. This sequence joins TRBV29-1 and TRBJ1-4; D is perhaps TRBD1 (5 bases). There are 14 residues in the CDR3. Trimming stripped 6 bases from V and 1 base from J, with 12 bases between. The V gene's germline CDR1 is SQVTM and CDR2 ANQGSEA. Written as DNA, the CDR3 is TGCAGCGTGGGAAGGGACGGAACTAATGAAAAACTGTTTTTT. This gives the protein CSVGRDGTNEKLFF.

The chain links TRBV11-2 to TRBJ1-2; D not resolved. The CDR3 totals 18 residues. Trimming left V 6 bases short and J 8 bases short, with 31 bases between. Per germline, CDR1 SGHAT and CDR2 FQNNGV. CDR3 amino acids: CASRSVRTSPTTLRGYTF. In DNA form, the CDR3 reads TGTGCCAGCAGGTCGGTGAGGACGAGTCCGACAACCCTTCGGGGCTACACCTTC.

The chain combines TRBV25-1 with TRBJ1-6; 7 nucleotides agree with TRBD1. V lost 5 bases, J lost 5 bases, and 9 bases stayed unmatched. This CDR3 is built from 16 residues. Germline V lookup: CDR1 MGHDK, CDR2 SYGVNS. The CDR3 bases are TGTGCCAGCAGTCCTCAAGGACAGGTTGATAATTCACCCCTCCACTTT. Translated, it gives CASSPQGQVDNSPLHF.

The chain is built from TRBV4-3 and TRBJ1-2; D uncertain. Trimming took off 0 bases at V and 8 bases at J, with 19 bases between the two ends. CDR1 is LGHNA, CDR2 YSLEER, per germline. The length of the CDR3 is 16 residues. CDR3 in DNA: TGCGCCAGCAGCCAAGATAGATTTGGCGCCGGCGGGGGCTACACCTTC. Encoded protein: CASSQDRFGAGGGYTF.

V usage is TRBV27 and J usage is TRBJ1-5, with TRBD1 identical over 9 bases. This CDR3 has 12 residues. Germline CDR1 MNHEY, CDR2 SMNVEV (reference sequence). Trimming at V came to 8 bases and at J to 8 bases, leaving 4 bases not matched to a gene. The CDR3 coding sequence is TGTGCCAGCGACAGGGGGGATGAGCCCCAGCATTTT. Protein: CASDRGDEPQHF.

V gene TRBV6-5 combines with J gene TRBJ1-2; TRBD1 matches 7 bases. Trimming cost V 0 bases and J 4 bases; bases outside gene matches: 5. This CDR3 spans 15 amino acids. Germline CDR1 and CDR2: MNHEY and SVGAGI. The CDR3 nucleotides read TGTGCCAGCAGTTACTCGGGACAGAGTAGCTATGGCTACACCTTC. Amino acids: CASSYSGQSSYGYTF.